This T cell receptor beta chain was sequenced in a study of metastatic and nonmetastatic thyroid tumors. At the level of the study: Samples came from malignant and benign thyroid patients, and repertoires were compared across blood and tumor or nodule tissue.

TCRdb re-called clones via MiXCR from the PCR reads. Of approximately 69,000 clones in the sample, 13% to 15% were seen once. Thyroid surgery had not been preceded by any treatment in any patient. Germline CDR1 SNHLY, CDR2 FYNNEI. The J segment lost 6 bases and the V segment lost 5 bases, leaving 4 bases of the junction unmatched. This CDR3 region has 14 residues. The table lists this clone with many counts. The clonotype originates from a male donor with papillary thyroid cancer or a benign thyroid nodule (not recorded which). Some clones in this sample may be carry-over from other donors' samples. The V and J genes are TRBV2 and TRBJ1-2; 12 nucleotides align to TRBD1. Sequenced material: blood. As DNA, the CDR3 is TGTGCCAGCAGTACGGGACAGGGGGCCCATGGCTACACCTTC. Protein sequence: CASSTGQGAHGYTF.